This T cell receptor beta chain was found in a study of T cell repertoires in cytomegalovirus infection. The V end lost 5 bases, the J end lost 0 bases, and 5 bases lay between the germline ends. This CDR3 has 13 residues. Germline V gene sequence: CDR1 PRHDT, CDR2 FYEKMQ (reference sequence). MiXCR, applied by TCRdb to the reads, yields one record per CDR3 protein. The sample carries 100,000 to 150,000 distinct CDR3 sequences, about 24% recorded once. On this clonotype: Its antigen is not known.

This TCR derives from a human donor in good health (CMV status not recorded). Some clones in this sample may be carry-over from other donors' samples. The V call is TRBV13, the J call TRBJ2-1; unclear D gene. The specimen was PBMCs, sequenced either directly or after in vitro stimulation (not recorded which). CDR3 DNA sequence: TGTGCCAGCAGCAGGAGCTCCTACAATGAGCAGTTCTTC. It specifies CASSRSSYNEQFF.